One and the same sample provided the 27 T cell receptor beta chains below, sequenced in a study of T cells after yellow fever vaccination. TCRdb recomputed calls from the 5' RACE reads with MiXCR, one row per CDR3 protein. The sample lists 500,000 to 650,000 distinct CDR3 sequences; 17% were seen once. Sequencing was performed on PBMCs, taken 4 to 5 days after the first yellow fever vaccination. The receptor set was obtained from a man between 18 and 35 years old who received the YFV17D yellow fever vaccine.

The chain has TRBV7-9 and TRBJ2-7; 7 bases fit TRBD1. The V segment lost 5 bases and the J segment 3 bases; nucleotides outside the gene matches: 10. The CDR3 spans 15 residues. The germline V gene encodes CDR1 SEHNR and CDR2 FQNEAQ (reference sequence). The CDR3 reads CASSGGQLDLYEQYV. In DNA form, the CDR3 reads TGTGCCAGCAGCGGGGGACAGTTAGACCTCTACGAGCAGTACGTC.

This clonotype was counted a few times. CDR3 sequence reads: CATSPGDRRPGELFF. CDR3 DNA sequence: TGTGCCACCAGCCCGGGGGACCGGAGGCCCGGGGAGCTGTTTTTT. The gene calls are TRBV24-1 and TRBJ2-2; D might be TRBD2 (6 bases). CDR3 size: 15 residues. V was pared by 7 bases and J by 6 bases, with 17 bases between. From germline, CDR1 is KGHDR and CDR2 SFDVKD.

This clonotype was detected a few times. The chain joins TRBV12-3 or TRBV12-4 to TRBJ2-2; D may match TRBD1 or TRBD2 (6 bases each). Trimming left V 2 bases short and J 2 bases short, with 12 bases between. The CDR3 loop spans 16 amino acids. CDR3 loop: CASSLFGGLNTGELFF. CDR3 in DNA: TGTGCCAGCAGTTTATTCGGGGGCTTAAACACCGGGGAGCTGTTTTTT.

This clonotype was seen only a few times. V is TRBV7-9 and J is TRBJ2-7; TRBD1 is a possible D gene (6 bases). This CDR3 has 15 amino acids. Trimming took off 6 bases at V and 1 base at J, with 16 bases between the two ends. The V gene's germline CDR1 is SEHNR and CDR2 FQNEAQ (reference sequence). The CDR3 loop reads CASRRDTGLSYEQYF. The CDR3 DNA reads as TGTGCCAGCAGAAGGGACACCGGTTTATCCTACGAGCAGTACTTC.

There are a few counts of this clonotype. This chain joins TRBV12-3 or TRBV12-4 and TRBJ2-1; possibly TRBD1 for D (6 bases). Trimming took 2 bases from V and 8 from J, leaving 10 bases between them. The CDR3 runs 13 residues. CDR3 loop: CASSLNRVDEQFF. The CDR3 DNA follows: TGTGCCAGCAGTTTAAACAGGGTCGATGAGCAGTTCTTC.

This clonotype was found many times. The chain carries TRBV7-3 and TRBJ2-5; a possible D gene is TRBD2 (6 bases). V lost 4 bases and J 5 bases, leaving 14 bases between the germline ends. The germline V gene has CDR1 SGHTA and CDR2 FQGTGA. The CDR3 has 14 amino acids. The CDR3 sequence is CASSSGGAEETQYF. The CDR3 DNA is TGTGCCAGCAGCTCCGGCGGGGCCGAGGAGACCCAGTACTTC.

In this sample, this clonotype turned up a few times. The V and J genes are TRBV10-3 and TRBJ1-5; no clear D. V lost 0 bases and J 0 bases, leaving 6 bases between the germline ends. The CDR3 has 15 residues. Germline CDR1 ENHRY, CDR2 SYGVKD. The CDR3 DNA sequence: TGTGCCATCAGTGAGTCGGTGCTTAGCAATCAGCCCCAGCATTTT. It yields the protein CAISESVLSNQPQHF.

In this sample, this clonotype turned up a few times. The chain carries TRBV2 and TRBJ1-1; TRBD1 agrees at 9 bases. Germline-derived CDR1 and CDR2 are SNHLY and FYNNEI. This CDR3 has 14 amino acids. With 6 bases clipped from V and 11 bases from J, the junction kept 13 bases outside the gene matches. The CDR3 sequence: CASSPERQGGNAFF. The CDR3 nucleotides are TGTGCCAGCAGCCCCGAACGACAGGGGGGGAATGCTTTCTTT.

The rearrangement uses TRBV25-1 and TRBJ2-2; D ambiguous. CDR1 is MGHDK and CDR2 is SYGVNS in the germline V gene. The CDR3 length is 14 residues. V lost 0 bases to trimming and J lost 5 bases, with 7 bases between them. The CDR3 spells CASSEYRPTGELFF. Here the CDR3 DNA reads TGTGCCAGCAGTGAATATAGACCTACCGGGGAGCTGTTTTTT.

This clonotype has a handful of counts. The V and J genes are TRBV5-1 and TRBJ2-3; unclear D gene. The V end lost 0 bases, the J end lost 4 bases, and 15 bases lay between the germline ends. This CDR3 is 16 amino acids long. Looked up from germline, CDR1 is SGHRS and CDR2 is YFSETQ. CDR3 region: CASSLGATNYPDTQYF. The CDR3 coding sequence is TGCGCCAGCAGCTTGGGGGCTACCAATTACCCAGATACGCAGTATTTT. Variable domain in full (rest from reference TRBV5-1 and TRBJ2-3): KAGVTQTPRYLIKTRGQQVTLSCSPISGHRSVSWYQQTPGQGLQFLFEYFSETQRNKGNFPGRFSGRQFSNSRSEMNVSTLELGDSALYLCASSLGATNYPDTQYFGPGTRLTVL.

The rearrangement uses TRBV13 and TRBJ2-1, with TRBD1 identical over 9 bases. From germline, CDR1 is PRHDT and CDR2 FYEKMQ (reference sequence). The V and J ends lost 1 base and 8 bases, in that order; junction bases with no gene match: 6. CDR3 length equals 15 residues. The CDR3 spells CASSLADRGSHEQFF. The DNA of the CDR3 is TGTGCCAGCAGCTTAGCGGACAGGGGCTCCCATGAGCAGTTCTTC.

V is TRBV12-3 or TRBV12-4 and J is TRBJ1-2; no clear D gene. V was cut by 2 bases and J by 10 bases, with 11 bases left in between. The CDR3 consists of 12 residues. The CDR3 DNA follows: TGTGCCAGCAGTTTATTGGGAGGGAACTACACCTTC. Protein product: CASSLLGGNYTF.

The chain joins TRBV20-1 to TRBJ2-7; unclear D gene. This CDR3 spans 12 amino acids. Germline lookup yields CDR1 DFQATT and CDR2 SNEGSKA (reference sequence). V lost 3 bases to trimming and J lost 3 bases, with 9 bases between them. The CDR3 coding sequence is TGCAGTGCTAGCAACAATATCTACGAGCAGTACTTC. This gives the protein CSASNNIYEQYF.

This clonotype was detected only a few times. The chain couples TRBV7-2 to TRBJ2-3; a possible D gene is TRBD1 (5 bases). V shed 1 base and J shed 4 bases, with 15 bases lying between them. This CDR3 region has 16 residues. Germline-derived CDR1 and CDR2 are SGHTA and FQGNSA. The CDR3 region has the DNA TGTGCCAGCAGCTTAGAAGGCAGGGCCAGACCAGATACGCAGTATTTT. It is translated as CASSLEGRARPDTQYF. The full variable domain, completed using reference TRBV7-2 and TRBJ2-3, is GAGVSQSPSNKVTEKGKDVELRCDPISGHTALYWYRQSLGQGLEFLIYFQGNSAPDKSGLPSDRFSAERTGGSVSTLTIQRTQQEDSAVYLCASSLEGRARPDTQYFGPGTRLTVL.

This clonotype was found a few times. The chain uses TRBV12-3 or TRBV12-4 and TRBJ2-1; 13 bases agree with TRBD2. The CDR3 loop spans 14 amino acids. With V trimmed by 3 bases and J by 12 bases, 5 bases remained unmatched. The CDR3 loop reads CASSFGTSGIGQFF. CDR3 sequence (DNA): TGTGCCAGCAGTTTCGGGACTAGCGGGATAGGGCAGTTCTTC.

This clonotype was observed at least ten times. This sequence joins TRBV20-1 and TRBJ2-1, with D perhaps matching TRBD1 or TRBD2 (5 bases each). V lost 0 bases and J lost 8, with 20 bases in between. Germline CDR1 reads DFQATT; CDR2 reads SNEGSKA (reference sequence). There are 16 residues in the CDR3. CDR3 amino acids: CSARDVATTRGDEQFF. DNA for the CDR3: TGCAGTGCTAGAGATGTCGCGACAACCCGAGGGGATGAGCAGTTCTTC.

The J gene is TRBJ1-1, the V gene TRBV2; D remains unclear. The CDR3 is 12 amino acids. V shed 6 bases and J shed 7 bases, with 12 bases lying between them. Germline loops: CDR1 SNHLY, CDR2 FYNNEI. The CDR3 is CASRDGRFEAFF. The CDR3 coding sequence is TGTGCCAGCAGGGATGGTAGGTTTGAAGCTTTCTTT. Filled out from reference TRBV2 and TRBJ1-1, the complete variable domain reads EPEVTQTPSHQVTQMGQEVILRCVPISNHLYFYWYRQILGQKVEFLVSFYNNEISEKSEIFDDQFSVERPDGSNFTLKIRSTKLEDSAMYFCASRDGRFEAFFGQGTRLTVV.

The rearrangement uses TRBV7-2 and TRBJ2-4; the D gene could be TRBD1 or TRBD2 (5 bases each). V was pared by 3 bases and J by 6 bases, with 9 bases between. This CDR3 has 13 residues. Germline assignment: CDR1 SGHTA and CDR2 FQGNSA. This CDR3 reads CASSFGGTNIQYF. CDR3 in DNA: TGTGCCAGCAGCTTTGGGGGAACAAACATTCAGTACTTC. Full variable domain (rest looked up from reference TRBV7-2 and TRBJ2-4): GAGVSQSPSNKVTEKGKDVELRCDPISGHTALYWYRQSLGQGLEFLIYFQGNSAPDKSGLPSDRFSAERTGGSVSTLTIQRTQQEDSAVYLCASSFGGTNIQYFGAGTRLSVL.

The chain carries TRBV7-2 and TRBJ1-2; no firm D call. Germline assignment: CDR1 SGHTA and CDR2 FQGNSA. V lost 5 bases to trimming and J lost 4 bases, with 11 bases between them. This CDR3 spans 13 amino acids. The CDR3 here is CASSPDPSYGYTF. CDR3 sequence (DNA): TGTGCCAGCAGCCCTGACCCGTCCTATGGCTACACCTTC.

The sample holds one count of this clonotype. The V call is TRBV7-2, the J call TRBJ2-5; weak D call: TRBD2 (5 bases). V was trimmed by 4 bases and J by 2 bases, leaving 8 bases between them. The CDR3 totals 13 residues. Germline V CDR1 and CDR2: SGHTA, FQGNSA. This chain's CDR3 is CASSYDYQETQYF. Written as DNA, the CDR3 is TGTGCCAGCAGCTACGACTATCAAGAGACCCAGTACTTC.

This clonotype turned up a few times. The chain couples TRBV18 to TRBJ2-7, with TRBD1 matching over 7 bases. The J segment lost 1 base and the V segment lost 3 bases, leaving 6 bases of the junction unmatched. Germline CDR1 KGHSH, CDR2 LQKENI. This CDR3 contains 15 residues. DNA for the CDR3: TGTGCCAGCTCACCGCGGACAGGTCCTTCCTACGAGCAGTACGTC. It codes for CASSPRTGPSYEQYV.

The chain carries TRBV18 and TRBJ2-7, with TRBD1 matching over 7 bases. The CDR3 spans 14 residues. Germline CDR1 is KGHSH and CDR2 is LQKENI. V lost 2 bases, J lost 1 base, and 2 bases stayed unmatched. The CDR3 spells CASSPETGSYEQYV. The CDR3 DNA follows: TGTGCCAGCTCACCAGAGACAGGGTCCTACGAGCAGTACGTC.

The table lists this clonotype with a few counts. V and J are TRBV7-2 and TRBJ2-5, with D hard to call. Trimming took off 2 bases at V and 3 bases at J, with 10 bases between the two ends. The CDR3 is 14 residues long. CDR1 SGHTA and CDR2 FQGNSA come from the germline V gene. The DNA for the CDR3 is TGTGCCAGCAGCTTATATGGCACCGAAGAGACCCAGTACTTC. Its translation is CASSLYGTEETQYF.

This clonotype appeared a few times. The J gene is TRBJ2-7, the V gene TRBV18, with D perhaps TRBD2 (7 bases). The germline V gene has CDR1 KGHSH and CDR2 LQKENI. CDR3 length: 13 amino acids. V lost 5 bases, J lost 5 bases, and 13 bases lay in between. The CDR3 bases are TGTGCCAGCTCATTGAGGGGGGGTAACGAGCAGTACGTC. Amino acid sequence: CASSLRGGNEQYV.

This clonotype was detected a few times. The genes are TRBV3-1 and TRBJ1-6; a weak D match, TRBD1 (5 bases). This CDR3 has 14 amino acids. V was pared by 3 bases and J by 9 bases, with 12 bases between. Germline V gene sequence: CDR1 LGHDT, CDR2 YNNKEL (reference sequence). The CDR3 nucleotides are TGTGCCAGCAGCCAGGGGGGGAGTGGTTCACCCCTCCACTTT. Translating gives CASSQGGSGSPLHF.

This clonotype has only a few counts. The gene calls are TRBV9 and TRBJ1-6, with D unresolved. This CDR3 is 13 amino acids long. CDR1 is SGDLS, CDR2 YYNGEE, per germline. Trimming took off 3 bases at V and 10 bases at J, with 11 bases between the two ends. For the CDR3, the DNA is TGTGCCAGCAGCGCCCAGAGTCGATCACCCCTCCACTTT. It translates to CASSAQSRSPLHF.

Turning to this clonotype: Given a much more abundant clone one base away, this may be a read error. V and J are TRBV24-1 and TRBJ2-2; D is possibly TRBD1 (6 bases). CDR1 is KGHDR, CDR2 SFDVKD, per germline. The CDR3 loop spans 13 amino acids. The CDR3 is CATRRDNTGELSF. The CDR3 bases are TGTGCCACCAGAAGGGACAACACCGGGGAGCTGTCTTTT.